This T cell receptor beta chain was observed in a study of cytomegalovirus exposure and HLA in healthy donors (dated by TCRdb to between 2016 and 2019). A note on the overall study: According to an earlier analysis of several hundred of the donors, some 180 million T cells yielded roughly 110 million unique TCR beta sequences and approximately 300 Gb of sequence data. Donor age, sex, ethnicity and CMV serostatus were compiled together with the repertoire data. Along with the approximately 700-subject first cohort, a separate validation cohort of over 90 different subjects was used. The study used immunosequencing to profile the T cell repertoires of several hundred subjects and linked those repertoires to cytomegalovirus serostatus. To predict cytomegalovirus infection status, the study combined high-throughput TCR immunosequencing, statistical association of individual TCRs with disease status, and machine learning. Typing coverage differed by locus: A, B, C, DRB1 and DQB1 were typed in roughly 620-640 donors, DQA1 in 522, DPA1 in around 580, and DPB1 in approximately 450. The study aimed to test whether cataloging public T cell receptors could reveal signatures of past pathogen exposure. Because of strong linkage in the cohort, roughly five DR-DQ haplotypes were treated as single units for association and clustering. A later analysis re-examined previously published TCR beta repertoires from roughly 720 donors and added high-resolution HLA genotyping to investigate patterns of TCR occurrence. HLA typing covered class I and class II loci at four-digit resolution. Across 398 genotyped donors of the cohort, an average of about 250,000 unique TCR beta nucleotide sequences per donor were sequenced, and roughly 20% of those sequences were non-productive. A later genetic analysis took genome-wide SNP genotypes for about 55% of the roughly 670 donors and used that subset as a discovery cohort. The genetic ancestry cluster associated with self-reported Caucasian donors included about 81% of the 350 to 500 genotyped donors. Around 330 gigabases of sequencing data and around 80 million unique TCR sequences made up an early release that covered roughly 670 HLA-typed donors. In an earlier analysis of more than 550 of the donors, high-throughput TCR beta sequencing was used to judge whether each TCR beta V gene segment behaved as functional or pseudogenic. The later analysis used no new phenotypic data to find candidate immune exposures, relying instead on TCR beta sequences and their occurrence across donors. Every repertoire in the discovery cohort had been generated on one and the same sequencing platform. Results the study describes overall, beyond this receptor: In a later analysis, HLA-associated TCR beta chains were found to be more clonally expanded and to have lower generation probabilities than equally common non-associated chains. V-gene and J-gene trimming of TCR beta chains was associated with a missense DCLRE1C variant in a later genetic analysis, and the association was replicated in an independent cohort. Because counts were too low, fewer than 20 rarely observed V segments, including chromosome 9 orphons, were excluded from the earlier analysis of around 640 of the donors. While some public TCRs were present in many individuals, most TCR sequences turned up only very rarely across donors. A few of the identified cytomegalovirus-associated TCR beta chains were confirmed in vitro to be specific for cytomegalovirus antigens. Because HLA typing was missing for some donors at each locus, association tests included only the typed subset. CMV serostatus was the only immune exposure information available for the cohort. Linkage disequilibrium might explain the correlated functional status among segregating V segments, but an unknown experimental factor could not be excluded. Presence/absence analyses assumed roughly uniform sequencing depth across donors, an assumption that may not hold. A further reported finding was that TCR beta sequences accurately predicted the HLA-A and HLA-B alleles for most subjects in the first cohort. In a later analysis, about 16,000 TCR beta sequences were associated with specific HLA alleles at a false discovery rate of 0.05. In a later analysis, the rate of TCR association differed among HLA loci, with DRB1 alleles having the most associated TCRs and HLA-C alleles having the fewest. In an earlier analysis of some 500 of the donors, most TCR beta V segments appeared in productive rearrangements about 87% or about 30% of the time, broadly matching IMGT annotations. Compared with the roughly 670-donor mean, donors in an Asian-associated ancestry cluster had fewer N-insertions in productive TCRs, according to a later genetic analysis. Assigning TCR associations to individual alleles was difficult when HLA alleles, especially DR and DQ, strongly co-occurred. The cohort was sequenced for TCR beta chains only, and without alpha or paired-chain data the features that could be detected were limited. The study gave a list of 150 to 200 TCR beta chains associated with cytomegalovirus. The classifier was reported to diagnose cytomegalovirus status with high specificity and sensitivity in both the original and validation cohorts. A later analysis found that most CMV-associated TCR beta chains appeared HLA-restricted, with HLA associations seemingly driven largely by CMV exposure. The authors suggested that the approach could potentially be extended to other disease states and immunological phenotypes. A later analysis reported that several top co-occurrence clusters appeared linked to parvovirus B19, influenza, CMV and Epstein-Barr virus. Some IMGT-functional V segments, including TRBV6-2 and TRBV6-3, could not be told apart with the 87-base-pair reads, so those segments were excluded. The sequencing pipeline was judged likely to have produced a cluster of highly shared sequence variants as a technical artifact.

In total, approximately 690 healthy bone marrow donors made up the cohort. At the time of sampling, every cohort member was nominally healthy, though immune exposures that went unrecorded were likely present. The donor was CMV seronegative and belonged to the group of 320 or so seronegative cohort members. A peripheral blood sample was provided by each donor, and peripheral blood mononuclear cells were used for TCR beta sequencing. The Qiagen DNeasy Blood Extraction Kit was used to extract genomic DNA from the blood cell samples. Receptors were amplified or captured by the immunoSEQ multiplex PCR assay. For the multiplex PCR, a mixture combining 60 forward primers for TCR Vbeta segments and 13 reverse primers for TCR Jbeta segments was used. A multiplex PCR assay on genomic DNA amplified the CDR3 region of rearranged TCR beta genes. The Illumina HiSeq System was used to sequence the amplified TCR beta libraries as 87-base-pair reads. As for how the authors treated the data: Across the 666 repertoires, a later analysis counted tens of millions of unique TCR beta chains, roughly 11 million of which were shared by at least two donors. A nearest-neighbor algorithm error-corrected the raw reads and collapsed the reads into unique sequences, merging closely related sequences to remove PCR and sequencing errors. V, D and J gene segments were assigned by aligning CDR3 sequences to IMGT reference sequences. For a sequence to be retained, a match of at least six nucleotides was required to both a V gene segment and a J gene segment. Rearrangements were classified as productive when the CDR3 lacked stop codons and remained in frame with V and J, and all other rearrangements were classified as non-productive. Following IMGT convention, CDR3 was defined as the stretch from the second conserved V-encoded cysteine to the conserved J-encoded phenylalanine. Sequences without an unambiguous match to a single V gene segment were excluded from the earlier analysis of a few hundred of the donors. In an earlier analysis of approximately 610 of the donors, V segments were called functional above 56.7% productive rearrangements and were called segregating when the between-donor standard deviation exceeded 5%. To diagnose cytomegalovirus status from the catalog of TCR beta chain sequences, a statistical classification framework was built. In a later analysis, V and J genes were assigned by comparing TCR nucleotide sequences against IMGT/GENE-DB human TR gene sequences. Using the TCRdist pipeline, a later analysis assigned CDR3 sequences along with most-parsimonious VDJ recombination scenarios. A later analysis defined each TCR beta chain by its CDR3 amino acid sequence plus V-gene family, and excluded reads lacking a unique V-gene family. A later analysis removed 592 highly shared, low-generation-probability nucleotide sequences to deal with suspected cross-contamination and a sequencing artifact. In a later analysis, a clonal expansion index for each public chain was calculated from normalized within-repertoire ranks of inferred template counts. Generation probabilities in a later analysis came from a VDJ recombination model fitted to out-of-frame rearrangements, and those results were checked against IGoR. In a later analysis, TCR-TCR, TCR-HLA and TCR-CMV co-occurrence was scored with hypergeometric tests, and a repertoire-size bias correction was applied to TCR pairs. A later analysis estimated false discovery rates by permuting HLA or CMV assignments 20 times. In a later analysis, co-occurring TCRs were grouped using DBSCAN, with TCRdist sequence similarity added in when clustering inside HLA-allele-positive subsets. Co-occurrence clustering excluded repertoires with fewer than 30,000 or more than 120,000 public chains, plus five with anomalous nucleotide sharing. TCRdb's version of the immuneACCESS table is confined to in-frame rearrangements and falls short of the full clone set. An unresolved V gene accounts for under half of the shortfall where checked; the remainder is of unknown origin. The V and J calls and clone size were taken over from that table, and D and trimming were inferred from the DNA. The sample has 150,000 or so clones on record, approximately 74% of them singletons. The ten largest clones capture roughly 2.2% of the sample.

Per the germline V gene (reference sequence), LNHDA is the CDR1 and SQIVND is the CDR2. V loses 5 bases of germline sequence and J loses 4 bases, and the interval between the two ends is 11 bases. Spanning cysteine to phenylalanine, the CDR3 consists of 13 amino acids. The read is trimmed to its CDR3 DNA, 39 bases read in frame from base 1. Turning to this clone: The clone's antigen remains unknown. No qualities accompany the bases; no much larger clone lies one base away.

Sequencing was done on a sample of PBMCs. This sequence originates from a man aged 25 to 45 in good health and CMV-seronegative. The chain couples TRBV19 to TRBJ1-1; a weak D assignment points to TRBD1 (5 bases agree). Read as DNA, the sequence is TGTGCCAGTAGTCCGTTGACAGTCACTGAAGCTTTCTTT. It encodes CASSPLTVTEAFF.